The clone carrying this T cell receptor (beta chain) has only a few counts. Antigen unknown. Each CDR3 protein gets one entry after TCRdb re-called the 5' RACE reads with MiXCR. The sample consists of 400,000 or so distinct CDR3 sequences, 20% of them appearing once. The data were obtained in a study of T-cell memory formation after mild COVID-19. The CDR3 length is 15 residues. Per the germline V gene, CDR1 is SGHTA and CDR2 is FQGNSA. V trimming: 4 bases; J trimming: 4 bases; junction bases outside the gene matches: 7. Study observations and caveats: Clones that contracted clustered mainly in CM and EM if CD4+ and in EMRA if CD8+.

The receptor was isolated from an adult woman who had mild COVID-19 (a few samples of this study predate the infection). Cell type and time point are not known. The chain has TRBV7-2 and TRBJ2-7; TRBD2 matches 10 bases. Material for sequencing was PBMCs or a T cell subset sorted from them (not recorded which). CDR3 DNA: TGTGCCAGCAGCTCGATAGCGGGAGGAATGTACGAGCAGTACTTC. It codes for CASSSIAGGMYEQYF.